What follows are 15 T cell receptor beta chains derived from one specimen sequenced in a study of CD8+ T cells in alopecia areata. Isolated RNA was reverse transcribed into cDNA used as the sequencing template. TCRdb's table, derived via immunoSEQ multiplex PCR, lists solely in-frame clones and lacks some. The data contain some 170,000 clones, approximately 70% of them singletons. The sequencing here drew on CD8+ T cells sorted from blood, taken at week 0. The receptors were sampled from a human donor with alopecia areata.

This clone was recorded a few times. Written as DNA, the CDR3 is TGTGCCACCAGCAGAGGTGACGGGGAAGCTTTCTTT. Translated: CATSRGDGEAFF. The chain recombines TRBV15 with TRBJ1-1; D remains ambiguous. The CDR3 loop spans 12 amino acids. Germline-derived CDR1 and CDR2 are LNHNV and YYDKDF (reference sequence). V lost 1 base and J 8 bases, leaving 8 bases between the germline ends.

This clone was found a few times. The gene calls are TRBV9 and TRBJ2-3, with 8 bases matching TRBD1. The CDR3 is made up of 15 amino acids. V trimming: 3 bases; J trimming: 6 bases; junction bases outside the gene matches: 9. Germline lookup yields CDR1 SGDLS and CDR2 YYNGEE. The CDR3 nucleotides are TGTGCCAGCAGCGCGACAGGGGAGACTTGGGATACGCAGTATTTT. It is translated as CASSATGETWDTQYF.

CDR3 protein: CASSLNSGGASYNEQFF. The DNA for the CDR3 is TGTGCCAGCAGCTTAAATAGCGGGGGGGCATCCTACAATGAGCAGTTCTTC. The V call is TRBV7-2, the J call TRBJ2-1, with TRBD2 identical over 11 bases. Germline V gene lookup returns CDR1 SGHTA and CDR2 FQGNSA. The CDR3 length is 17 residues. The ends lost 2 bases at V and 1 base at J; junction bases unmatched: 4.

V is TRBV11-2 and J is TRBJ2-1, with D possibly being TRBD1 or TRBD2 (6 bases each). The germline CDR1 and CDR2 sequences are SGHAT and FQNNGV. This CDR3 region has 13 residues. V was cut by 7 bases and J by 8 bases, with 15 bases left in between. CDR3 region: CASNLGGTDEQFF. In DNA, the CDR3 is TGTGCCAGCAACCTAGGGGGGACGGATGAGCAGTTCTTC.

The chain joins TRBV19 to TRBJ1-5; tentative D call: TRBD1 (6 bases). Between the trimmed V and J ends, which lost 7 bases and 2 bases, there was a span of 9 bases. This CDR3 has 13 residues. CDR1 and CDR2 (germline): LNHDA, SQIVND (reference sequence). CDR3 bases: TGTGCCAGTAAGGGGGATGGCAATCAGCCCCAGCATTTT. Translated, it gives CASKGDGNQPQHF.

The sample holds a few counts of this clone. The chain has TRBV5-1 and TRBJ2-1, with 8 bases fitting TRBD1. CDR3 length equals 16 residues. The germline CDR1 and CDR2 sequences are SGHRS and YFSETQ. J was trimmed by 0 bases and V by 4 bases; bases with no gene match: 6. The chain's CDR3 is CASSRTGLSSYNEQFF. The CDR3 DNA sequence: TGCGCCAGCAGCAGGACAGGGTTGAGCTCCTACAATGAGCAGTTCTTC.

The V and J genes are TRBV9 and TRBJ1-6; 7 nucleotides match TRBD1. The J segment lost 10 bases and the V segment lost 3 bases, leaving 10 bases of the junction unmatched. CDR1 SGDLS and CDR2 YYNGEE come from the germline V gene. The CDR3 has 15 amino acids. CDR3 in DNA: TGTGCCAGCAGCGCCTCCGGGACAGCCGGGTCACCCCTCCACTTT. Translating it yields CASSASGTAGSPLHF.

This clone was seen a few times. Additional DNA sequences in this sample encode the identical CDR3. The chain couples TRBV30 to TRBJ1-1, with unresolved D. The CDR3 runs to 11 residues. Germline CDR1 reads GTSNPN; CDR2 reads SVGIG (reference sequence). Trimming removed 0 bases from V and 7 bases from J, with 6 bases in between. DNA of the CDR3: TGTGCCTGGAGTGTAGGAGTTGAAGCTTTCTTT. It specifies CAWSVGVEAFF.

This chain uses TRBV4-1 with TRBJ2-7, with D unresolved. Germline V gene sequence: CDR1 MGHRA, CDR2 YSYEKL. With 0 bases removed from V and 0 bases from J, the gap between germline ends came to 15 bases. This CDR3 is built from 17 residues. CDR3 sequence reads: CASSQDLLGLYSYEQYF. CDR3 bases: TGCGCCAGCAGCCAAGACTTGCTTGGATTATACTCCTACGAGCAGTACTTC.

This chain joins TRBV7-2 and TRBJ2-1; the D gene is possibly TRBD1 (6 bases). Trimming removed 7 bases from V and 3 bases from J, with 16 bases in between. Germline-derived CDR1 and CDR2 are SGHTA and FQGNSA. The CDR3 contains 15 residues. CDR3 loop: CASNPWGQDYNEQFF. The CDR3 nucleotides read TGTGCCAGCAATCCGTGGGGACAAGACTACAATGAGCAGTTCTTC.

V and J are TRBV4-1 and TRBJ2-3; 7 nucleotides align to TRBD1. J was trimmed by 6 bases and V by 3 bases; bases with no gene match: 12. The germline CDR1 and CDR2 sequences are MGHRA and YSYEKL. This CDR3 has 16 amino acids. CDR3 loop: CASSHPGQFGRDTQYF. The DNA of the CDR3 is TGCGCCAGCAGCCACCCGGGACAGTTCGGGCGCGATACGCAGTATTTT.

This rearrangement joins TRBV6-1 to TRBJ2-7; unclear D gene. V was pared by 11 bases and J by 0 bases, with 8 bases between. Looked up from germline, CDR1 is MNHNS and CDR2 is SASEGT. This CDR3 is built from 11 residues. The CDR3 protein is CALADSYEQYF. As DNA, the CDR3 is TGTGCCTTGGCAGACTCCTACGAGCAGTACTTC.

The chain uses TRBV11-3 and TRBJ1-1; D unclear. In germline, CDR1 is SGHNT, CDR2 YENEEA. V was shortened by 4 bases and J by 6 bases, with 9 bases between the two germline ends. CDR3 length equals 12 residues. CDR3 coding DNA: TGTGCCAGCAGCTCCTCAAGGGCTGAAGCTTTCTTT. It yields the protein CASSSSRAEAFF.

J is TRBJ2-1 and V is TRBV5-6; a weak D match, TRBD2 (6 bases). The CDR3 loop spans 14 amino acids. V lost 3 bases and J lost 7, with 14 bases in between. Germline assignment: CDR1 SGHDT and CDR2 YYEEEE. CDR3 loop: CASSSLEGGNEQFF. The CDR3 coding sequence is TGTGCCAGCAGCTCCCTGGAGGGTGGAAATGAGCAGTTCTTC.

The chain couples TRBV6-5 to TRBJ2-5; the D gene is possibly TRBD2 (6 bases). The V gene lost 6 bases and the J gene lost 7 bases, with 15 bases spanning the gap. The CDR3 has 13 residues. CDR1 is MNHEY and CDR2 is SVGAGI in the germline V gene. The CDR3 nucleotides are TGTGCCAGCAGCCCCGACGGGGAGGTGACCCAGTACTTC. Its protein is CASSPDGEVTQYF.